This passage covers 21 T cell receptor beta chains from one sample sequenced in a study of blood T cell repertoires in COVID-19. The assay was immunoSEQ multiplex PCR, and TCRdb's table has in-frame clones only and misses some. The sample includes about 260,000 clones, 85% of them seen just once. The sequenced sample was peripheral blood. These receptors all come from a human donor in a cohort sampled during active COVID-19.

The rearrangement uses TRBV10-1 and TRBJ1-6; 7 bases are a match to TRBD1. CDR3 length: 15 amino acids. Germline trimming cut 1 base from V and 10 bases from J; bases unmatched to any gene: 7. CDR1 WNHNN and CDR2 SYGVQD come from the germline V gene (reference sequence). CDR3 bases: TGCGCCAGCAGTGAGTTATACAGGGGCGGATCACCCCTCCACTTT. Its protein is CASSELYRGGSPLHF.

The CDR3, as DNA: TGTGCCATCAGCGATCTCCAGGGTTCGGCTGGAAACACCATATATTTT. Protein product: CAISDLQGSAGNTIYF. The gene calls are TRBV10-3 and TRBJ1-3; tentatively, D is TRBD1 (5 bases). This CDR3 has 16 amino acids. Trimming took 6 bases from V and 2 from J, leaving 17 bases between them. Germline CDR1 is ENHRY and CDR2 is SYGVKD.

The chain carries TRBV27 and TRBJ1-2; D is undetermined. V was cut by 4 bases and J by 8 bases, with 11 bases left in between. CDR3 size: 12 residues. The germline gives CDR1 MNHEY, CDR2 SMNVEV (reference sequence). DNA for the CDR3: TGTGCCAGCAGTTCCTTAATTGGCGGCTACACCTTC. It is translated as CASSSLIGGYTF.

The chain uses TRBV19 and TRBJ1-5, with 8 bases matching TRBD1. The CDR3 covers 16 residues. V dropped 4 bases and J dropped 5; count of bases not matched to a gene: 10. Germline CDR1 LNHDA, CDR2 SQIVND (reference sequence). CDR3 in DNA: TGTGCCAGTAGTAGATATGACAGGGGAGTTCATCAGCCCCAGCATTTT. Translated: CASSRYDRGVHQPQHF.

DNA for the CDR3: TGTGCCACCAACGGGACAGAGCCTAATGAAAAACTGTTTTTT. Translating it yields CATNGTEPNEKLFF. The chain joins TRBV24-1 to TRBJ1-4, with 7 bases fitting TRBD1. V shed 8 bases and J 3 bases; nucleotides not matched to a gene: 5. Germline CDR1 reads KGHDR; CDR2 reads SFDVKD. The CDR3 sequence is 14 residues long.

The rearrangement links TRBV6-4 to TRBJ2-7; D is ambiguous. Trimming cost V 6 bases and J 2 bases, with 17 bases left between them. The CDR3 is 15 residues long. Germline loops: CDR1 MRHNA, CDR2 SNTAGT. CDR3 sequence reads: CASRVEPGSAYEQYF. As DNA, the CDR3 is TGTGCCAGCAGAGTAGAGCCAGGTTCGGCCTACGAGCAGTACTTC.

This rearrangement joins TRBV18 to TRBJ2-2; 7 positions agree with TRBD1. V gave up 5 bases and J gave up 3 bases; unmatched junction bases: 6. Germline V CDR1 and CDR2: KGHSH, LQKENI. The CDR3 is 15 amino acids. DNA for the CDR3: TGTGCCAGCTCAATCCGACAGGGTGACACCGGGGAGCTGTTTTTT. Protein: CASSIRQGDTGELFF.

The CDR3 nucleotides read TGTGCCAGCAGCTTAGACAGGGGTGTCAACGTCCTGACTTTC. It yields the protein CASSLDRGVNVLTF. V gene TRBV5-6 combines with J gene TRBJ2-6, with TRBD1 identical over 8 bases. The CDR3 loop spans 14 amino acids. The V and J ends lost 2 bases and 9 bases, in that order; junction bases with no gene match: 4. From germline, CDR1 is SGHDT and CDR2 YYEEEE.

The rearrangement joins TRBV7-6 to TRBJ2-5; D remains unclear. V was trimmed by 1 base and J by 2 bases, leaving 11 bases between them. Germline values: CDR1 SGHVS, CDR2 FNYEAQ. The CDR3 is 15 residues long. The CDR3, as DNA: TGTGCCAGCAGCTTAGGGTACCGAGATCAAGAGACCCAGTACTTC. Translated, it gives CASSLGYRDQETQYF.

This chain uses TRBV30 with TRBJ1-3, with unresolved D. The germline CDR1 and CDR2 sequences are GTSNPN and SVGIG (reference sequence). Trimming took 4 bases from V and 0 from J, leaving 7 bases between them. The CDR3 contains 13 residues. The CDR3 spells CAWTNLSGNTIYF. The CDR3 DNA follows: TGTGCCTGGACTAACCTCTCTGGAAACACCATATATTTT.

This clone was picked up a small number of times. The genes are TRBV2 and TRBJ2-7; TRBD1 matches 8 bases. Germline CDR1 reads SNHLY; CDR2 reads FYNNEI. The CDR3 covers 20 residues. The junction had 28 bases not matched to a gene; V was cut back by 8 bases and J by 4 bases. In DNA, the CDR3 is TGTGCCAGCGCTGCCCAGCTTTCGGGACAGGACAAGTATCGATCGTACGAGCAGTACTTC. Amino acid sequence: CASAAQLSGQDKYRSYEQYF.

The chain recombines TRBV18 with TRBJ2-1; 9 bases are shared with TRBD2. Germline V gene sequence: CDR1 KGHSH, CDR2 LQKENI. With V trimmed by 3 bases and J by 4 bases, 7 bases remained unmatched. This CDR3 spans 16 amino acids. The CDR3 protein is CASSPSSGRRYNEQFF. The CDR3 DNA follows: TGTGCCAGCTCACCCAGCAGCGGGAGGCGGTACAATGAGCAGTTCTTC. Drawing the rest from reference TRBV18 and TRBJ2-1, the complete variable domain is NAGVMQNPRHLVRRRGQEARLRCSPMKGHSHVYWYRQLPEEGLKFMVYLQKENIIDESGMPKERFSAEFPKEGPSILRIQQVVRGDSAAYFCASSPSSGRRYNEQFFGPGTRLTVL.

The V and J genes are TRBV5-1 and TRBJ2-1; D may be TRBD2 (6 bases). Trimming shortened V by 0 bases and J by 1 base, and 11 bases separated the two germline ends. Per the germline V gene, CDR1 is SGHRS and CDR2 is YFSETQ. This CDR3 region has 16 residues. The CDR3 protein is CASSLVNSGSYNEQFF. In nucleotides, the CDR3 is TGCGCCAGCAGCTTGGTTAATAGCGGATCCTACAATGAGCAGTTCTTC.

The chain links TRBV5-6 to TRBJ2-1; 7 bases map to TRBD2. This CDR3 region has 15 residues. The trim removed 6 bases at V and 7 bases at J, leaving 13 bases unmatched. CDR1 SGHDT and CDR2 YYEEEE come from the germline V gene. DNA of the CDR3: TGTGCCAGCACCCCGGGACTAACCGATTGGAATGAGCAGTTCTTC. Protein product: CASTPGLTDWNEQFF.

The chain has TRBV28 and TRBJ1-4; D gene unclear. CDR1 and CDR2 from the germline V gene are MDHEN and SYDVKM. CDR3 length: 16 amino acids. V shed 3 bases and J shed 0 bases, with 11 bases lying between them. The CDR3 DNA follows: TGTGCCAGCAGTTTTGCAGGCCGTGCAACTAATGAAAAACTGTTTTTT. Translated: CASSFAGRATNEKLFF.

In its sample, this clone was seen many times. The V gene is TRBV6-5, the J gene TRBJ1-1, with a possible D match to TRBD1 (5 bases). This CDR3 spans 14 amino acids. The ends were cut back, 3 bases at V and 2 bases at J, with 10 bases in the middle. Germline assignment: CDR1 MNHEY and CDR2 SVGAGI. This CDR3 is CASSYRRANTEAFF. In DNA, the CDR3 is TGTGCCAGCAGTTATCGCAGGGCAAACACTGAAGCTTTCTTT.

The chain carries TRBV5-1 and TRBJ2-2; no firm D call. Trimming took 0 bases from V and 7 from J, leaving 10 bases between them. This CDR3 spans 14 amino acids. Germline V gene lookup returns CDR1 SGHRS and CDR2 YFSETQ. The CDR3 bases are TGCGCCAGCAGCTTGGCCCGCGCGGTCGGGGAGCTGTTTTTT. Its protein product is CASSLARAVGELFF.

The CDR3 reads CASSQGQGSYGYTF. The CDR3 nucleotides read TGTGCCAGCAGCCAGGGACAGGGATCCTATGGCTACACCTTC. V is TRBV4-2 and J is TRBJ1-2; 9 bases are shared with TRBD1. In germline, CDR1 is LGHNA, CDR2 YNFKEQ. The CDR3 sequence is 14 residues long. After removal of 3 bases from V and 4 bases from J, the junction contained 3 bases not matched to a gene.

The chain is built from TRBV7-2 and TRBJ1-5; 8 bases line up with TRBD1. The CDR3 contains 14 residues. CDR1 is SGHTA, CDR2 FQGNSA, per germline. Unmatched junction bases numbered 5, after V lost 4 bases and J lost 6 bases. The CDR3 reads CASSSQGVSQPQHF. The DNA for the CDR3 is TGTGCCAGCAGCTCACAGGGGGTGAGTCAGCCCCAGCATTTT. The full variable domain, its missing parts supplied by reference TRBV7-2 and TRBJ1-5, is GAGVSQSPSNKVTEKGKDVELRCDPISGHTALYWYRQSLGQGLEFLIYFQGNSAPDKSGLPSDRFSAERTGGSVSTLTIQRTQQEDSAVYLCASSSQGVSQPQHFGDGTRLSIL.

The chain employs TRBV28 and TRBJ2-1, with a tentative D call TRBD2 (6 bases). Germline V gene data show CDR1 as MDHEN and CDR2 as SYDVKM. V lost 6 bases and J 3 bases, leaving 12 bases between the germline ends. The CDR3 contains 14 residues. The CDR3 DNA is TGTGCCAGCAGACTATCGGGGGTCTACAATGAGCAGTTCTTC. Protein: CASRLSGVYNEQFF. The whole variable domain, remainder taken from reference TRBV28 and TRBJ2-1, is DVKVTQSSRYLVKRTGEKVFLECVQDMDHENMFWYRQDPGLGLRLIYFSYDVKMKEKGDIPEGYSVSREKKERFSLILESASTNQTSMYLCASRLSGVYNEQFFGPGTRLTVL.

This chain links TRBV28 with TRBJ2-7, with 7 bases lining up with TRBD2. CDR3 length equals 13 residues. Germline V lookup: CDR1 MDHEN, CDR2 SYDVKM. V lost 1 base, J lost 9 bases, and 6 bases stayed unmatched. The CDR3 DNA sequence: TGTGCCAGCAGTTTATATCTGCGGGAGCGGCAGTACTTC. As protein: CASSLYLRERQYF.